Listed here are 21 T cell receptor beta chains from one sample, sequenced in a study of T-cell reconstitution after alpha-beta-depleted transplantation in children. Unique molecular identifiers were used to barcode this TCRbeta library. TCRdb re-derived calls from the PCR reads in MiXCR, one entry per CDR3 protein. The data show about 160,000 distinct CDR3 sequences, approximately 10% seen once. The material sequenced was PBMCs, taken before TCRalphabeta/CD19-depleted stem cell transplant. The receptors were gathered from a boy younger than 10 with acute myeloid leukemia, due to receive a stem cell transplant.

This clonotype was observed at least ten times. DNA of the CDR3: TGTGCCACCCGGGGTGGGACAGGTGAGCAGTTCTTC. Its protein product is CATRGGTGEQFF. The rearrangement uses TRBV28 and TRBJ2-1, with 8 positions matching TRBD1. Looked up from germline, CDR1 is MDHEN and CDR2 is SYDVKM. This CDR3 contains 12 residues. V lost 10 bases and J lost 9; bases outside the gene matches: 8.

This clonotype was recorded many times. This chain uses TRBV12-3 or TRBV12-4 with TRBJ2-7; 8 nucleotides align to TRBD1. The CDR3 runs to 16 residues. The V gene end was trimmed by 6 bases and the J gene end by 2 bases; junction bases not matched to a gene: 12. CDR3 nucleotide sequence: TGTGCCAGCAGCGACGGATCTCGGACAGGGCCCTACGAGCAGTACTTC. Protein: CASSDGSRTGPYEQYF.

This clonotype was seen repeatedly, ten times or more. V usage is TRBV27 and J usage is TRBJ2-1, with a possible D match to TRBD2 (6 bases). Germline V CDR1 and CDR2: MNHEY, SMNVEV (reference sequence). The V and J ends lost 3 bases and 3 bases respectively, with 9 bases between them. CDR3 length: 14 residues. The CDR3, as DNA: TGTGCCAGCAGTTTCACTAGCCGCTACAATGAGCAGTTCTTC. Its translation: CASSFTSRYNEQFF.

There are many counts of this clonotype. This CDR3 reads CAIRGGGPEYEQYV. CDR3 in DNA: TGTGCCATCAGGGGAGGTGGGCCGGAATACGAGCAGTACGTC. The V call is TRBV10-3, the J call TRBJ2-7, with a tentative D call TRBD2 (6 bases). The CDR3 loop spans 14 amino acids. The germline V gene encodes CDR1 ENHRY and CDR2 SYGVKD. Trimming left V 6 bases short and J 4 bases short, with 16 bases between.

Ten or more counts support this clonotype. This sequence joins TRBV20-1 and TRBJ2-3, with 7 bases identical to TRBD1. CDR1 and CDR2 from the germline V gene are DFQATT and SNEGSKA (reference sequence). CDR3 size: 15 residues. V was pared by 3 bases and J by 2 bases, with 8 bases of the junction left unmatched. The CDR3 here is CSARNPTGYTDTQYF. CDR3 DNA: TGCAGTGCTAGGAACCCGACAGGGTACACAGATACGCAGTATTTT.

Worth noting for this clonotype: A much larger clone sits a single nucleotide away, making a read error possible. The chain joins TRBV6-5 to TRBJ1-2; 8 bases are shared with TRBD1. Germline V CDR1 and CDR2: MNHEY, SVGAGI. Trimming cost V 2 bases and J 8 bases; bases outside gene matches: 7. CDR3 length equals 14 residues. For the CDR3, the DNA is TGTGCCAGCAGTTACCGGACAGGGCGCATCGGCTACACCTTC. Translation: CASSYRTGRIGYTF.

The chain couples TRBV20-1 to TRBJ2-5; D is uncertain. Germline-derived CDR1 and CDR2 are DFQATT and SNEGSKA (reference sequence). The CDR3 consists of 14 residues. The V end was cut by 4 bases, the J end by 5 bases, with 17 bases between. CDR3 sequence: CSAIYALGFETQYF. DNA of the CDR3: TGCAGTGCTATATATGCCCTCGGGTTCGAGACCCAGTACTTC.

This clonotype was detected many times. V is TRBV20-1 and J is TRBJ2-3; unclear D gene. Germline values: CDR1 DFQATT, CDR2 SNEGSKA (reference sequence). This CDR3 comprises 18 residues. Deletions cut 6 bases from V and 2 bases from J, with 27 bases between. CDR3 bases: TGCAGTGCCATAAACCCTTGGGCGCTAGGCGCTAACACAGATACGCAGTATTTT. Protein: CSAINPWALGANTDTQYF.

This clonotype was observed at least ten times. This rearrangement joins TRBV6-5 to TRBJ1-1; D is undetermined. Germline V gene lookup returns CDR1 MNHEY and CDR2 SVGAGI. The V end lost 2 bases, the J end lost 5 bases, and 12 bases lay between the germline ends. The CDR3 totals 14 residues. In nucleotides, the CDR3 is TGTGCCAGCAGTTACCGGGGAATGGGTACTGAAGCTTTCTTT. It encodes CASSYRGMGTEAFF.

This clonotype showed up just once. A much larger clonotype is one base distant, so this may be a read error. The chain is built from TRBV12-3 or TRBV12-4 and TRBJ2-1; maybe TRBD2 (6 bases). There are 20 residues in the CDR3. Trimming removed 7 bases from V and 6 bases from J, with 34 bases in between. DNA for the CDR3: TGTGCCAGCAACCCCCGGATAGCAGGCCTCTCGGGGGTGGGGCCCAATGAGCAGTTCTTC. Translation: CASNPRIAGLSGVGPNEQFF.

This clonotype was counted ten times or more. The chain combines TRBV10-3 with TRBJ2-1; TRBD2 agrees at 11 bases. CDR1 and CDR2 from the germline V gene are ENHRY and SYGVKD. This CDR3 comprises 16 residues. V shed 1 base and J 5 bases; nucleotides not matched to a gene: 4. The CDR3 sequence is CAISEWGLAADNEQFF. CDR3 DNA sequence: TGTGCCATCAGTGAGTGGGGACTAGCGGCTGACAATGAGCAGTTCTTC.

This clonotype occurred many times. The chain combines TRBV6-5 with TRBJ2-1, with D tentatively TRBD2 (5 bases). The germline gives CDR1 MNHEY, CDR2 SVGAGI. This CDR3 has 16 residues. The V end was cut by 2 bases, the J end by 9 bases, with 20 bases between. The DNA of the CDR3 is TGTGCCAGCAGTTACCTCATCGTGGGAGAGAGCGGTGAGCAGTTCTTC. It is translated as CASSYLIVGESGEQFF.

This clonotype was recorded at least ten times. The genes are TRBV11-1 and TRBJ2-3, with D possibly matching TRBD2 (7 bases). This CDR3 comprises 21 residues. Germline CDR1 reads SGHAT; CDR2 reads FQDESV (reference sequence). V shed 1 base and J shed 5 bases, with 31 bases lying between them. In DNA, the CDR3 is TGTGCCAGCAGCTTAGTCGGCGGGGGCAGGCTTGAAGGAGGGCAACGAGATACGCAGTATTTT. This encodes CASSLVGGGRLEGGQRDTQYF.

This clonotype was recorded at least ten times. At one of its ends the junction is not consistent with the germline gene, which may arise from a read error. V usage is TRBV20-1 and J usage is TRBJ1-1, with TRBD1 matching over 9 bases. CDR1 and CDR2 (germline): DFQATT, SNEGSKA (reference sequence). The CDR3 loop spans 13 amino acids. CDR3 protein: CSAQIEGTGSKYF. CDR3 DNA: TGCAGTGCTCAGATAGAGGGGACAGGGTCGAAGTACTTT.

This clonotype was detected many times. The J gene is TRBJ2-5, the V gene TRBV3-1, with TRBD1 matching 7 bases. Germline V CDR1 and CDR2: LGHDT, YNNKEL (reference sequence). This CDR3 has 14 residues. V was pared by 0 bases and J by 3 bases, with 1 base of the junction left unmatched. This CDR3 reads CASSQDGTEETQYF. CDR3 sequence (DNA): TGTGCCAGCAGCCAAGACGGGACAGAAGAGACCCAGTACTTC.

This clonotype was counted a few times. CDR3 region: CSARDPAQETQYF. CDR3 nucleotide sequence: TGCAGTGCTAGAGATCCAGCCCAAGAGACCCAGTACTTC. The rearrangement links TRBV20-1 to TRBJ2-5; D unclear. Trimming left V 0 bases short and J 1 base short, with 6 bases between. This CDR3 is built from 13 residues. Per germline, CDR1 DFQATT and CDR2 SNEGSKA (reference sequence).

This clonotype has a count of ten or more. This chain joins TRBV25-1 and TRBJ1-5; D remains unclear. V lost 3 bases and J lost 3, with 3 bases in between. The length of the CDR3 is 12 residues. Germline CDR1 is MGHDK and CDR2 is SYGVNS. In DNA form, the CDR3 reads TGTGCCAGCAGTGACCTCAATCAGCCCCAGCATTTT. Amino acid sequence: CASSDLNQPQHF.

This clonotype has a handful of counts. The chain employs TRBV30 and TRBJ2-1; D is uncertain. CDR3 length: 15 amino acids. Germline V CDR1 and CDR2: GTSNPN, SVGIG (reference sequence). The ends were cut back, 3 bases at V and 5 bases at J, with 17 bases in the middle. The chain's CDR3 is CAWRLTEYRDNEQFF. The CDR3 DNA reads TGTGCCTGGAGGCTGACGGAATACCGAGACAATGAGCAGTTCTTC.

About this clonotype: This may be a read error, as it is one base from a much larger clone. The chain links TRBV3-1 to TRBJ1-3; D is ambiguous. Germline V gene sequence: CDR1 LGHDT, CDR2 YNNKEL (reference sequence). This CDR3 is 14 amino acids long. V was shortened by 4 bases and J by 4 bases, with 11 bases between the two germline ends. In DNA form, the CDR3 reads TGTGCCAGCAGCCTCGGGTTCGGAGGAAACACCATATATTTT. It codes for CASSLGFGGNTIYF. Using reference TRBV3-1 and TRBJ1-3 for the parts outside the CDR3, the full variable domain is DTAVSQTPKYLVTQMGNDKSIKCEQNLGHDTMYWYKQDSKKFLKIMFSYNNKELIINETVPNRFSPKSPDKAHLNLHINSLELGDSAVYFCASSLGFGGNTIYFGEGSWLTVV.

This clonotype came up a few times. The rearrangement links TRBV7-2 to TRBJ2-1; 7 bases match TRBD2. V lost 7 bases, J lost 3 bases, and 3 bases stayed unmatched. The CDR3 contains 13 residues. The germline V gene encodes CDR1 SGHTA and CDR2 FQGNSA. CDR3 DNA sequence: TGTGCCAGCAAGTCTAGCGGCTACAATGAGCAGTTCTTC. Translated, it gives CASKSSGYNEQFF.

This clonotype has ten or more counts. This sequence joins TRBV5-6 and TRBJ2-7, with 14 bases matching TRBD2. The germline V gene has CDR1 SGHDT and CDR2 YYEEEE. This CDR3 is 15 amino acids long. Trimming removed 5 bases from V and 5 bases from J; junction bases left unmatched: 6. CDR3 protein: CASREPGLAGDEQYF. CDR3 DNA: TGTGCCAGCAGGGAGCCGGGACTAGCGGGAGACGAGCAGTACTTC.